This T cell receptor (beta chain) was captured in a study of cytomegalovirus exposure and HLA in healthy donors listed by TCRdb under 2017. Regarding the complete study: The 650 to 750 repertoires of the first cohort and the roughly 110 validation repertoires were produced on the same platform, according to a later analysis. Besides the first cohort of approximately 710 subjects, a separate validation cohort made up of over 95 different subjects was used. The study aimed to test whether cataloging public T cell receptors could reveal signatures of past pathogen exposure. The study combined high-throughput TCR immunosequencing, statistical association of individual TCRs with disease status, and machine learning to predict cytomegalovirus infection status. On the study overall, not on this receptor specifically: The authors suggested that the approach could potentially be extended to other disease states and immunological phenotypes. Most TCR sequences were seen in very few donors, while some public TCRs were found in many individuals. The classifier was reported to diagnose cytomegalovirus status with high specificity and sensitivity in both the original cohort and the validation cohort. Of the cluster scores, around 95% were above 0 in a later analysis, which found that TCRs clustered in the first cohort also tended to co-occur in the 130 or so validation repertoires. A few of the identified cytomegalovirus-associated TCR beta chains were confirmed in vitro to be specific for cytomegalovirus antigens. The study gave a list of over 150 TCR beta chains associated with cytomegalovirus. A later analysis had no HLA typing for the validation cohort, so co-occurrence there was scored across all 110 or so repertoires.

To note about this clone: The target of this receptor is not known. Qualities for individual bases were not recorded, and no much larger clone is one base off.

CDR1 and CDR2, per the germline V gene (reference sequence), are MNHEY and SMNVEV. The trim is 3 bases for V and 2 bases for J, with a gap of 9 bases between the germline ends. The CDR3 sequence holds 14 residues, the cysteine and phenylalanine included. Kept here is only the CDR3 DNA, which spans 42 bases and is read in frame from base 1. Library generation was performed with the immunoSEQ multiplex PCR assay. On the authors' methods: A statistical classification framework was developed to diagnose cytomegalovirus status using the catalog of TCR beta chain sequences. The table was pulled from immuneACCESS by TCRdb, which kept in-frame rearrangements only. Such tables lose some clones; where checked, under half of the loss comes from unresolved V genes, and the rest has no known cause. The DNA gave D and trimming, while V, J and clone size come from that table. The table for this sample lists about 140,000 clones; 80% to 90% of them were counted only once. 1.4% of the sample is taken by the ten largest.

The donors belonged to the validation cohort of about 120 subjects, which was separate from the approximately 700-subject first cohort. The sequence was obtained from a woman aged 25 to 39 in good health and CMV-seronegative. Sequences were obtained from PBMCs. The V and J segments used are TRBV27 and TRBJ2-3; the D segment could be TRBD2, given 6 matching bases. The CDR3 region: CASSFWGDTDTQYF. The nucleotide sequence reads as follows: TGTGCCAGCAGTTTTTGGGGGGACACAGATACGCAGTATTTT.